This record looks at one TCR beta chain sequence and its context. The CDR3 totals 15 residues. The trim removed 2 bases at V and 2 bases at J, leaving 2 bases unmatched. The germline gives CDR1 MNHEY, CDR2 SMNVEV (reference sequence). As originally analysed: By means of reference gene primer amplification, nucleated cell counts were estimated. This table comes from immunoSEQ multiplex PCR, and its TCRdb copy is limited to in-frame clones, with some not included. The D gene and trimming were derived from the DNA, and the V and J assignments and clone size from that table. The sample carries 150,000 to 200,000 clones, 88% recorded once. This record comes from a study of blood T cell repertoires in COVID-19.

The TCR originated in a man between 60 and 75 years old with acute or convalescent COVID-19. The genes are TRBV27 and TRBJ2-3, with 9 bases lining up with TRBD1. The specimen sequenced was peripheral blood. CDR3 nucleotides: TGTGCCAGCAGTTTAGGGACAGGGACCACAGATACGCAGTATTTT. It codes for CASSLGTGTTDTQYF.